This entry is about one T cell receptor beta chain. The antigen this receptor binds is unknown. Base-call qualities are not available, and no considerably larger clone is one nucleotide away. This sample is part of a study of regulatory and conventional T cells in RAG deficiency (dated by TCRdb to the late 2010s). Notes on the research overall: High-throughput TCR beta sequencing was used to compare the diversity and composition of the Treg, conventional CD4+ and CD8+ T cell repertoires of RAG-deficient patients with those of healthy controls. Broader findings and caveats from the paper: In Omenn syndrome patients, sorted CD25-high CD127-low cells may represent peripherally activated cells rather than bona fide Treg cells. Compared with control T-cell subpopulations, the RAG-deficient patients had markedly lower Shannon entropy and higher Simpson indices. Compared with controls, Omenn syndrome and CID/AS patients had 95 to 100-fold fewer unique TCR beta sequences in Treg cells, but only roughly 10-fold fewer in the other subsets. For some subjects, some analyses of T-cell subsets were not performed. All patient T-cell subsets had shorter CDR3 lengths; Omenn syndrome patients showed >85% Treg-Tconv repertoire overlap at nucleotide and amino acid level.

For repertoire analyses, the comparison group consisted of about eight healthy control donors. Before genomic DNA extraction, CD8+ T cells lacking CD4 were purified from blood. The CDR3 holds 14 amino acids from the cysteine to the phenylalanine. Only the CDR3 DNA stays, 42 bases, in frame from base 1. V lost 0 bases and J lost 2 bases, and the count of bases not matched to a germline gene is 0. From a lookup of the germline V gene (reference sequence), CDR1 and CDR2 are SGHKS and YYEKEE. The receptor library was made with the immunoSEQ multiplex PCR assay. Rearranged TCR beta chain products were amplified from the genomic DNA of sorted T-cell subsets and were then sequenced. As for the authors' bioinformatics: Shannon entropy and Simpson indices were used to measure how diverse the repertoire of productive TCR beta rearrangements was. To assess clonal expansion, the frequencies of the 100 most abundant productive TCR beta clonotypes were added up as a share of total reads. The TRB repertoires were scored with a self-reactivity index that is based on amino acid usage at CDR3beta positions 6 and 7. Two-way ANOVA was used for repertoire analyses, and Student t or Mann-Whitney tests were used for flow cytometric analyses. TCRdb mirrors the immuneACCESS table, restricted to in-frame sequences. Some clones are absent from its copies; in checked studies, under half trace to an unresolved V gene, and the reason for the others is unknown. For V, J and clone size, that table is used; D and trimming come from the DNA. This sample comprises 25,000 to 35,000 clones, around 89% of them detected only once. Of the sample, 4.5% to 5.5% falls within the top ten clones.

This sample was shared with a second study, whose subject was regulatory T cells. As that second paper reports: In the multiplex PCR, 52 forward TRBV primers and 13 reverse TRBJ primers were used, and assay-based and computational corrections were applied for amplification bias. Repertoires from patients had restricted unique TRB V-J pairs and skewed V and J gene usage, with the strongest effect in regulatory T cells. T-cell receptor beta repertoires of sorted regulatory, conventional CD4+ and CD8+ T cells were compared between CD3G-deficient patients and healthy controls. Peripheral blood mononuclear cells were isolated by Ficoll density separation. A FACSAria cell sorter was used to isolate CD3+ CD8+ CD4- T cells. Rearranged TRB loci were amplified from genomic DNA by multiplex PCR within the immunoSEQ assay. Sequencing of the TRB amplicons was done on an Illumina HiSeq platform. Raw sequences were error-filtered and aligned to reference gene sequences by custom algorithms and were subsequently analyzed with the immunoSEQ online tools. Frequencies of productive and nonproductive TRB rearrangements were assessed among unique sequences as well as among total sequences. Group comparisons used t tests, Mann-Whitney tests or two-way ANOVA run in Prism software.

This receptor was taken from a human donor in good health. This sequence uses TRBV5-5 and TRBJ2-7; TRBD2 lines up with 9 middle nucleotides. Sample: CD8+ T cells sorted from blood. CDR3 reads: CASSLASGTYEQYF. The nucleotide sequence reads TGTGCCAGCAGCTTGGCTAGCGGGACCTACGAGCAGTACTTC. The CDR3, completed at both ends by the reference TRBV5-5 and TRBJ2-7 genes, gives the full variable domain DAGVTQSPTHLIKTRGQQVTLRCSPISGHKSVSWYQQVLGQGPQFIFQYYEKEERGRGNFPDRFSARQFPNYSSELNVNALLLGDSALYLCASSLASGTYEQYFGPGTRLTVT.